The entry below describes one T cell receptor (beta chain). The data stem from a study of blood T cell repertoires in COVID-19. For the study at large: Samples representing acute and convalescent COVID-19 were sourced from the United States, Italy and Spain. In each case, the material was cDNA or gDNA derived from T cells, B-cell-depleted T cells, or PBMCs.

In Seattle, patients joined the study during active infection and were tracked longitudinally. Authors' processing steps: Amplification of reference gene primers provided the estimated nucleated cell counts. The repertoire was sequenced with immunoSEQ multiplex PCR; TCRdb's copy has only in-frame clones and lacks some. V and J calls and clone size are given by that table; D and trimming were obtained from the DNA. The sample includes around 470,000 clones, 85% to 90% of them seen just once. The CDR3 runs 17 residues. Germline CDR1 is MNHEY and CDR2 is SVGEGT. The V end was cut by 2 bases, the J end by 5 bases, with 21 bases between.

Sequencing was performed on peripheral blood. The receptor was isolated from a young man with COVID-19, enrolled during active disease. This chain joins TRBV6-2 or TRBV6-3 and TRBJ2-5, with a tentative D call TRBD2 (6 bases). CDR3 nucleotide sequence: TGTGCCAGCAGTTACCCCGCGGGACTCCCGGCCGTGGAGACCCAGTACTTC. It codes for CASSYPAGLPAVETQYF.